This T cell receptor beta chain was recovered during a study of Graves' ophthalmopathy and Graves' hyperthyroidism. Amplifying from RNA transcripts, the study obtained TCR beta CDR3 regions. HTBI-primed RT-PCR formed the first round, and a multiplex PCR formed the second. From the multiplex PCR reads, TCRdb called clonotypes with MiXCR, one entry per CDR3 protein. The data hold 300,000 to 350,000 distinct CDR3 sequences, with 17% observed a single time. This clonotype was recorded at least ten times. What it binds is not known. Trimming cost V 1 base and J 1 base; bases outside gene matches: 5. The CDR3 runs 18 residues. Germline V gene sequence: CDR1 MNHEY, CDR2 SVGEGT. Study findings and constraints: Discriminating ophthalmopathy from stable hyperthyroidism, a 13-signature model attained a sensitivity of about 88% and a specificity of approximately 77%.

Sequencing used peripheral blood. The clonotype was recovered from an adult man with Graves' ophthalmopathy. J is TRBJ2-7 and V is TRBV6-2 or TRBV6-3; TRBD2 agrees at 15 bases. This CDR3 is CASSYYGTSGRRSYEQYF. CDR3 in DNA: TGTGCCAGCAGTTACTACGGGACTAGCGGGAGGAGGTCCTACGAGCAGTACTTC.